The clone carrying this T cell receptor beta chain was found many times. Antigen specificity is unknown. For repertoire sequencing, the TCR beta CDR3 regions were amplified from RNA transcripts. Scientists carried out first-round RT-PCR using HTBI primers and then a second-round multiplex PCR. TCRdb re-called the multiplex PCR reads with MiXCR, one entry per CDR3 protein. This table holds about 480,000 distinct CDR3 sequences, about 15% found once. The sample comes from a study of Graves' ophthalmopathy and Graves' hyperthyroidism. Study-wide context: The collection of peripheral blood took place at initial diagnosis, before any treatment. Study-level findings and limits: A classifier, a 13-signature model, separated ophthalmopathy from stable hyperthyroidism with approximately 88% sensitivity and around 83% specificity.

Patients were excluded if they had other autoimmune diseases or uncontrolled infections, and likewise if pregnancy or lactation applied. The CDR3 runs 13 residues. The ends were cut back, 5 bases at V and 10 bases at J, with 15 bases in the middle. The germline V gene encodes CDR1 SGHDN and CDR2 FVKESK. The rearrangement links TRBV14 to TRBJ1-5, with no clear D. Sequenced material: blood. This receptor was obtained from a woman in her 30s with Graves' ophthalmopathy. CDR3 coding DNA: TGTGCCAGCAGCTACGGGTTGAACGGACCCCAGCATTTT. This translates into CASSYGLNGPQHF.